The 3 T cell receptor beta chains below come from one sample, sequenced in a study of cytotoxic CD8 clonotypes in ibrutinib-treated CLL. Measured with immunoSEQ multiplex PCR; TCRdb has only the in-frame clones, and not every one. Among more than 200,000 clones listed, 70% were seen once. This sample comprised PBMCs, obtained after 24 months of ibrutinib treatment. All receptors derive from a human donor with chronic lymphocytic leukemia.

This clone came up a few times. This chain uses TRBV20-1 with TRBJ2-7; D call uncertain. The germline CDR1 and CDR2 sequences are DFQATT and SNEGSKA (reference sequence). The CDR3 runs 11 residues. V lost 7 bases and J 4 bases, leaving 11 bases between the germline ends. The CDR3 DNA reads as TGCAGTGTATATAGGGTGTACGAGCAGTACTTC. Translated: CSVYRVYEQYF.

V gene TRBV19 combines with J gene TRBJ2-5; D is undetermined. CDR3 length: 14 amino acids. Trimming pared 3 bases from V and 5 bases from J, leaving 13 bases between. The germline CDR1 and CDR2 sequences are LNHDA and SQIVND (reference sequence). The DNA of the CDR3 is TGTGCCAGTAGTATTGGTTGGAGTGCGGAGACCCAGTACTTC. Protein product: CASSIGWSAETQYF.

This chain links TRBV30 with TRBJ1-6; unclear D gene. CDR3 length: 14 residues. Trimming left V 1 base short and J 6 bases short, with 10 bases between. Germline V gene lookup returns CDR1 GTSNPN and CDR2 SVGIG (reference sequence). The CDR3 DNA reads as TGTGCCTGGAGTGAGTCAGTCCTTAATTCACCCCTCCACTTT. Amino acid sequence: CAWSESVLNSPLHF. Full variable domain (remainder filled in from reference TRBV30 and TRBJ1-6): SQTIHQWPATLVQPVGSPLSLECTVEGTSNPNLYWYRQAAGRGLQLLFYSVGIGQISSEVPQNLSASRPQDRQFILSSKKLLLSDSGFYLCAWSESVLNSPLHFGNGTRLTVT.